What follows is one T cell receptor (beta chain) and its context. From germline, CDR1 is MGHDK and CDR2 SYGVNS. Trimming took 3 bases from V and 4 from J; bases not matched to a gene: 10. The CDR3 runs to 17 residues. The PCR had 60 Vbeta and 13 Jbeta primers. Original processing methods: Tens of millions of unique TCR beta chains, roughly 10 million shared, were counted in a later analysis. Clones were sequenced by immunoSEQ multiplex PCR, and TCRdb holds only the in-frame ones, with some missing. The D gene and trimming were derived from the DNA, and the V and J assignments and clone size from that table. The sample has approximately 60,000 clones. This entry belongs to a study of cytomegalovirus exposure and HLA in healthy donors.

The sequence came from a man aged 30-40 years in good health and CMV-seropositive. The sequenced sample consisted of PBMCs. This chain uses TRBV25-1 with TRBJ1-4; 8 nucleotides agree with TRBD1. This CDR3 reads CASSDPDSGGHNEKLFF. The CDR3 coding sequence is TGTGCCAGCAGTGATCCGGACTCAGGGGGCCATAATGAAAAACTGTTTTTT.